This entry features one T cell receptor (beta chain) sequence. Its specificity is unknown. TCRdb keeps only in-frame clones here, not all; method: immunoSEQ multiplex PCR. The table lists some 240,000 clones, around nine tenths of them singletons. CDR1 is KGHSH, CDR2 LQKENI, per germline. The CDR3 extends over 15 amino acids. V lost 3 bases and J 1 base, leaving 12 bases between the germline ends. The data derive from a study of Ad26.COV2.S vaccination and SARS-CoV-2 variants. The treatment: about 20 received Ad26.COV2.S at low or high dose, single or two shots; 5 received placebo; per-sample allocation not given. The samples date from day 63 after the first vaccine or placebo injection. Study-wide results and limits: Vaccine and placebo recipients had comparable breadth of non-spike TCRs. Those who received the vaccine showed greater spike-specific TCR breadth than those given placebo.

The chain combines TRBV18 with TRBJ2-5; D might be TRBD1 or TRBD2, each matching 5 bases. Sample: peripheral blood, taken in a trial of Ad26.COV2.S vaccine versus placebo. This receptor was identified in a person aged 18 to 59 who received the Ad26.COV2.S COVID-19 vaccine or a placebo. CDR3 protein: CASSPRGRGQETQYF. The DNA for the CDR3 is TGTGCCAGCTCACCGAGGGGACGGGGCCAAGAGACCCAGTACTTC.